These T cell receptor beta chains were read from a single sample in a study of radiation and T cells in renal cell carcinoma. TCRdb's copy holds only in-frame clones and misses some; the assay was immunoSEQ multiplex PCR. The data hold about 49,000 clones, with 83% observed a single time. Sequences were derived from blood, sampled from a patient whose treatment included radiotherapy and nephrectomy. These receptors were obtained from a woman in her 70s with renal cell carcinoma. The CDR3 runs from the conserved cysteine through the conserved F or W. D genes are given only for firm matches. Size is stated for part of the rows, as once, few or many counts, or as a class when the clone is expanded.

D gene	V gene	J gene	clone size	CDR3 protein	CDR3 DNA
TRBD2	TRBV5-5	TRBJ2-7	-	CASSFRGGPYEQYF	TGTGCCAGCAGCTTCCGCGGGGGACCCTACGAGCAGTACTTC
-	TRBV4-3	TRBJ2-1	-	CASSQDGRSYNEQFF	TGCGCCAGCAGCCAAGATGGACGCTCCTACAATGAGCAGTTCTTC
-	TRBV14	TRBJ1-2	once	CASSHDGQFYGYTF	TGTGCCAGCAGCCACGACGGACAGTTCTATGGCTACACCTTC
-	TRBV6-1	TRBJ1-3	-	CASSDRSRSGNTIYF	TGTGCCAGCAGCGACCGCAGTCGCTCTGGAAACACCATATATTTT
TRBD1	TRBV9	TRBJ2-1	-	CASSPETGRDEQFF	TGTGCCAGCAGCCCCGAGACAGGGCGGGATGAGCAGTTCTTC
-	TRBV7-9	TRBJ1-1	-	CASSLSFMNTEAFF	TGTGCCAGCAGCTTATCCTTTATGAACACTGAAGCTTTCTTT
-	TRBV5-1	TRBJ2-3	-	CASSLSAGPTDTQYF	TGCGCCAGCAGCTTATCCGCGGGCCCTACAGATACGCAGTATTTT
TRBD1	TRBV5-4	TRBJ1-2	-	CASSRLAINHRGGNYGYTF	TGTGCCAGCAGCCGCTTGGCAATAAATCACAGGGGCGGAAACTATGGCTACACCTTC
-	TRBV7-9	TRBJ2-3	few	CASSTSTTDTQYF	TGTGCCAGCAGCACCTCTACCACAGATACGCAGTATTTT
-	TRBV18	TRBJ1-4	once	CASSPKITNEKLFF	TGTGCCAGCTCACCCAAGATCACTAATGAAAAACTGTTTTTT
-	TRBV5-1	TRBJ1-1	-	CASSLSGGSRNTEAFF	TGCGCCAGCAGCTTGTCCGGGGGCAGCAGGAACACTGAAGCTTTCTTT
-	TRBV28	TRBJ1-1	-	CASSPHTAPEAFF	TGTGCCAGCAGTCCCCACACGGCGCCGGAAGCTTTCTTT
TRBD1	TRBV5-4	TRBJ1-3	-	CASSPGTVSGNTIYF	TGTGCCAGCAGCCCGGGGACAGTCTCTGGAAACACCATATATTTT
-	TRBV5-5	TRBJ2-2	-	CASSDPPGELFF	TGTGCCAGCAGCGACCCCCCCGGGGAGCTGTTTTTT
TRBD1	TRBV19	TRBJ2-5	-	CASSIEGTGGQETQYF	TGTGCCAGTAGTATAGAAGGGACAGGGGGACAAGAGACCCAGTACTTC
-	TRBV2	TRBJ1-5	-	CASSEDTPQGQPQHF	TGTGCCAGCAGTGAAGATACCCCCCAAGGGCAGCCCCAGCATTTT
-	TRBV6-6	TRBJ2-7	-	CASTSSGVVEQYF	TGTGCCAGCACCTCTTCGGGGGTGGTCGAGCAGTACTTC
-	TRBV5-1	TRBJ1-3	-	CASRAGSSSGNTIYF	TGCGCCAGCCGTGCAGGGTCAAGTTCCGGAAACACCATATATTTT
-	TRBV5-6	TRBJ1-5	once	CASSLDGGINQPQHF	TGTGCCAGCAGCTTGGATGGGGGAATCAATCAGCCCCAGCATTTT
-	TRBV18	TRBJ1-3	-	CASSPAGTGNTIYF	TGTGCCAGCTCACCAGCGGGAACTGGAAACACCATATATTTT
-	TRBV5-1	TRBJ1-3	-	CASSPALDSYSGNTIYF	TGCGCCAGCAGCCCCGCGTTAGACAGCTACTCTGGAAACACCATATATTTT
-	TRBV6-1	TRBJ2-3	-	CASSDSTDTQYF	TGTGCCAGCAGTGACAGCACAGATACGCAGTATTTT
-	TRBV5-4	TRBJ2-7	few	CASSFKGYEQYF	TGTGCCAGCAGCTTTAAGGGGTACGAGCAGTACTTC
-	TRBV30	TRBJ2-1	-	CAWSVGAGGNEQFF	TGTGCCTGGAGTGTGGGAGCGGGCGGCAATGAGCAGTTCTTC
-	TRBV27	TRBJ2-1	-	CASSLVRAVGEQFF	TGTGCCAGCAGTTTAGTCAGGGCGGTAGGTGAGCAGTTCTTC
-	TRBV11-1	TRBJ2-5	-	CASSFTGTPRAQYF	TGTGCCAGCAGCTTTACCGGGACGCCTAGGGCCCAGTACTTC
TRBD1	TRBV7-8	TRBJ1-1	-	CASSPGQGRGMNTEAFF	TGTGCCAGCAGCCCCGGACAGGGTCGGGGAATGAACACTGAAGCTTTCTTT
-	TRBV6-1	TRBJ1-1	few	CASSERSQNTEAFF	TGTGCCAGCAGTGAAAGGTCGCAAAACACTGAAGCTTTCTTT
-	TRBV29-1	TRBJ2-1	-	CSATPGLLMQFF	TGCAGCGCTACTCCGGGACTCCTAATGCAGTTCTTC
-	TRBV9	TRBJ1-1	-	CASSVGRGPNTEAFF	TGTGCCAGCAGCGTAGGGCGAGGGCCGAACACTGAAGCTTTCTTT
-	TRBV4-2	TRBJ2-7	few	CASSQGPESDEQYF	TGTGCCAGCAGCCAAGGACCAGAAAGCGACGAGCAGTACTTC
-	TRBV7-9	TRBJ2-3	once	CASSLEARTQYF	TGTGCCAGCAGCTTGGAGGCCAGAACGCAGTATTTT